This T cell receptor (beta chain) was captured in a study of blood T cell repertoires in COVID-19. On the study more broadly: Samples came from the United States, Italy and Spain, spanning acute and convalescent COVID-19.

The CDR3 totals 15 residues. The germline V gene encodes CDR1 MGHRA and CDR2 YSYEKL. V was trimmed by 0 bases and J by 1 base, leaving 9 bases between them. In the authors' methods: Amplification of reference gene primers was used by the study to estimate nucleated cell counts. TCRdb's table, derived via immunoSEQ multiplex PCR, lists solely in-frame clones and lacks some. That table furnishes V, J and clone size, whereas the DNA furnished D and trimming. The sample has some 460,000 clones, about 85% seen once. The rearrangement joins TRBV4-1 to TRBJ1-2; D remains ambiguous. This TCR was sampled from a woman under 30 with acute COVID-19. The specimen sequenced was PBMCs or T cells enriched from blood (not recorded which). The CDR3 spells CASSQERVGNYGYTF. CDR3 sequence (DNA): TGCGCCAGCAGCCAAGAACGCGTCGGTAACTATGGCTACACCTTC.